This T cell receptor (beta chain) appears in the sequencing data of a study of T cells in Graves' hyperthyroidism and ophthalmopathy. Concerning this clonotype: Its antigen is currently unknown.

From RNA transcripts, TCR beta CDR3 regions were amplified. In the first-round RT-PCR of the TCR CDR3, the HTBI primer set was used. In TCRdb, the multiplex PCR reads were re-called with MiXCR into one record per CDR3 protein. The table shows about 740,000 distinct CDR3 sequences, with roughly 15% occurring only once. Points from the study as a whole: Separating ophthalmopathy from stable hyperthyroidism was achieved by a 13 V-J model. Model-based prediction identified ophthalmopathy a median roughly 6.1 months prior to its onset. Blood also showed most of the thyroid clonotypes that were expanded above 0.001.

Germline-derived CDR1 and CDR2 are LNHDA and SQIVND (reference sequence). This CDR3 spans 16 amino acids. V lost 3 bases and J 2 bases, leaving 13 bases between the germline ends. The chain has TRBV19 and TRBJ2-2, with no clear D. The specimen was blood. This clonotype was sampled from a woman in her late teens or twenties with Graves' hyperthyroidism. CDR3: CASSIYEVRNTGELFF. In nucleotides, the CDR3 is TGTGCCAGTAGTATTTATGAGGTGCGAAACACCGGGGAGCTGTTTTTT.